This is a list of T cell receptor beta chains from one sample in a study of blood T cell repertoires in COVID-19. Profiling relied on immunoSEQ multiplex PCR, and the TCRdb table lists in-frame clones only, not all of them. The table includes 40,000 to 60,000 clones, under 85% detected once. Sequences were obtained from peripheral blood. The receptors originated from a human donor in a cohort sampled during active COVID-19. Each CDR3 is given with its conserved first and last residue. Fields, in order: D gene, V gene, J gene, clone size, CDR3 protein, CDR3 DNA. The D gene is left open where the match is weak. Rows give clone size only sometimes, using once, few, many, or a class for an expanded clone.

>TRBD1|TRBV30|TRBJ1-6|-
CASVTGKTYNSPLHF
TGTGCCTCTGTGACAGGGAAGACCTATAATTCACCCCTCCACTTT
>TRBD1|TRBV27|TRBJ1-1|few
CASSPGTGGASGEAFF
TGTGCCAGCAGCCCCGGGACAGGGGGCGCGTCCGGCGAAGCTTTCTTT
>TRBD1|TRBV18|TRBJ1-4|-
CASSPLTGRGAEKLFF
TGTGCCAGCTCGCCTTTGACAGGGCGAGGGGCCGAAAAACTGTTTTTT
>-|TRBV30|TRBJ1-2|-
CAWRMQGSYGYTF
TGTGCCTGGAGGATGCAGGGGAGCTATGGCTACACCTTC
>-|TRBV7-9|TRBJ1-5|few
CASSLAAGSNQPQHF
TGTGCCAGCAGCTTAGCCGCCGGTAGCAATCAGCCCCAGCATTTT
>-|TRBV6-4|TRBJ2-2|-
CASSQQGSTGELFF
TGTGCCAGCAGTCAACAGGGTAGCACCGGGGAGCTGTTTTTT
>TRBD1|TRBV7-9|TRBJ1-1|-
CASSYGQGRTEAFF
TGTGCCAGCAGCTACGGACAGGGGAGGACTGAAGCTTTCTTT
>-|TRBV27|TRBJ1-1|-
CASSLGGSTEAFF
TGTGCCAGCAGTTTAGGAGGGAGCACTGAAGCTTTCTTT
>TRBD1|TRBV6-5|TRBJ1-6|-
CASNLRQGNSPLHF
TGTGCCAGCAACCTAAGACAGGGCAATTCACCCCTCCACTTT
>-|TRBV30|TRBJ1-5|medium-sized
CAWSVPGSVVQPQHF
TGTGCCTGGAGTGTACCGGGGTCAGTCGTGCAGCCCCAGCATTTT
>-|TRBV28|TRBJ1-2|-
CASTTGGGRNYGYTF
TGTGCCAGCACGACCGGGGGGGGCAGAAACTATGGCTACACCTTC
>TRBD2|TRBV7-9|TRBJ2-3|-
CASSLNRGGTTDTQYF
TGTGCCAGCAGCTTAAATCGGGGGGGCACCACAGATACGCAGTATTTT
>-|TRBV28|TRBJ1-2|-
CASSFGQILYGYTF
TGTGCCAGCAGTTTTGGACAGATCCTATATGGCTACACCTTC
>-|TRBV21-1|TRBJ1-5|-
CASSKREWQPQHF
TGTGCCAGCAGCAAACGCGAATGGCAGCCCCAGCATTTT
>-|TRBV27|TRBJ2-1|-
CASTLRGSTYNEQFF
TGTGCCAGCACTCTCCGGGGGAGCACATACAATGAGCAGTTCTTC
>-|TRBV6-5|TRBJ1-4|-
CASRAGLWTEKLFF
TGTGCCAGCAGGGCGGGACTCTGGACGGAAAAACTGTTTTTT
>-|TRBV2|TRBJ2-6|-
CASTVEGYGANVLTF
TGCGCCAGCACCGTGGAGGGGTACGGGGCCAACGTCCTGACTTTC
>-|TRBV21-1|TRBJ2-5|-
CASIAEEKLPQETQYF
TGTGCCAGCATTGCAGAGGAGAAGCTACCGCAAGAGACCCAGTACTTC
>TRBD1|TRBV9|TRBJ2-7|-
CASSGQGAYEQYF
TGTGCCAGCAGCGGACAGGGGGCCTACGAGCAGTACTTC
>TRBD2|TRBV25-1|TRBJ2-1|few
CASSDSQGLAGVHEQFF
TGTGCCAGCAGTGACTCGCAAGGGCTAGCGGGAGTGCATGAGCAGTTCTTC
>TRBD1|TRBV10-3|TRBJ2-7|-
CAIAGTGSYEQYF
TGTGCCATCGCCGGGACAGGGAGCTACGAGCAGTACTTC
>TRBD1|TRBV24-1|TRBJ2-1|-
CATSDSGTGNNEQFF
TGTGCCACCAGTGATTCGGGGACAGGGAACAATGAGCAGTTCTTC
>-|TRBV9|TRBJ2-3|-
CASSAYTDTQYF
TGTGCCAGCAGCGCCTACACAGATACGCAGTATTTT
>-|TRBV7-2|TRBJ2-1|-
CASSTGGPGDEQFF
TGTGCCAGCAGCACCGGAGGGCCTGGCGATGAGCAGTTCTTC
>TRBD2|TRBV5-1|TRBJ2-2|few
CASSFSTSGTGELFF
TGCGCCAGCAGCTTTTCGACTAGCGGCACCGGGGAGCTGTTTTTT
>-|TRBV2|TRBJ2-5|few
CASMRVLGTQYF
TGTGCCAGCATGCGGGTTTTAGGGACCCAGTACTTC
>TRBD1|TRBV6-2/TRBV6-3|TRBJ1-1|-
CASSDSGTVNTEAFF
TGTGCCAGCAGTGACTCCGGGACAGTGAACACTGAAGCTTTCTTT
>TRBD1|TRBV4-2|TRBJ1-2|-
CASSSRQGDYGYTF
TGTGCCAGCAGCTCTCGACAGGGCGACTATGGCTACACCTTC
>-|TRBV27|TRBJ2-7|-
CASSLEGSRHEQYF
TGTGCCAGCAGTTTAGAGGGTAGCCGCCACGAGCAGTACTTC
>-|TRBV10-1|TRBJ2-1|-
CASSESTGRMKQFF
TGCGCCAGCAGTGAGTCGACTGGGAGGATGAAGCAGTTCTTC
>-|TRBV7-2|TRBJ2-7|-
CASSFLVGDYEQYF
TGTGCCAGCAGCTTCCTCGTAGGAGACTACGAGCAGTACTTC
>TRBD2|TRBV30|TRBJ2-3|-
CAWSVLLAGAVDTQYF
TGTGCCTGGAGTGTGTTGCTAGCGGGAGCGGTAGATACGCAGTATTTT
>TRBD2|TRBV6-6|TRBJ2-1|-
CASSPGAGGTNEQFF
TGTGCCAGCAGCCCGGGGGCGGGGGGGACCAATGAGCAGTTCTTC
>-|TRBV15|TRBJ2-1|-
CATSRDQGSYNEQFF
TGTGCCACCAGCAGAGATCAGGGTTCCTACAATGAGCAGTTCTTC
>TRBD2|TRBV5-1|TRBJ2-2|-
CASSSRTSGGTGELFF
TGCGCCAGCAGCTCCCGGACTAGCGGGGGGACCGGGGAGCTGTTTTTT
>-|TRBV7-3|TRBJ2-1|-
CASSLSGPSNEQFF
TGTGCCAGCAGTCTAAGCGGGCCGAGCAATGAGCAGTTCTTC
>TRBD2|TRBV2|TRBJ2-7|-
CASRSLPTSGRYEQYF
TGTGCCAGCAGATCCCTTCCGACTAGCGGGAGGTACGAGCAGTACTTC
>-|TRBV7-3|TRBJ2-3|-
CASSLSSSGLPTDTQYF
TGTGCCAGCAGCTTATCTAGTAGTGGCCTTCCCACAGATACGCAGTATTTT
>TRBD1|TRBV18|TRBJ1-6|-
CASTVQGMNSPLHF
TGTGCCAGCACAGTACAGGGGATGAATTCACCCCTCCACTTT
>-|TRBV11-2|TRBJ1-3|-
CASSSTGSSFSGNTIYF
TGTGCCAGCAGCTCGACGGGGTCCAGCTTCTCTGGAAACACCATATATTTT
>-|TRBV23-1|TRBJ1-5|few
CASSHKGVDQPQHF
TGCGCCAGCAGTCACAAAGGGGTGGATCAGCCCCAGCATTTT
>-|TRBV6-2/TRBV6-3|TRBJ1-1|-
CASSPRYTEAFF
TGTGCCAGCAGCCCCAGATACACTGAAGCTTTCTTT
>TRBD1|TRBV6-5|TRBJ1-5|-
CASSVRGNQPQHF
TGTGCCAGCAGCGTCAGGGGGAATCAGCCCCAGCATTTT
>-|TRBV5-1|TRBJ2-3|-
CASSPGTFSAGTQYF
TGCGCCAGCAGTCCCGGGACTTTTTCGGCGGGTACGCAGTATTTT
>TRBD2|TRBV4-1|TRBJ2-3|-
CASRPLLAGGRDTQYF
TGCGCCAGCAGACCTCTACTAGCGGGAGGGCGAGATACGCAGTATTTT
>TRBD1|TRBV6-5|TRBJ1-5|few
CASNDGQGAGQPQHF
TGTGCCAGCAACGATGGACAGGGTGCTGGTCAGCCCCAGCATTTT
>-|TRBV30|TRBJ2-7|-
CAWSRSTYEQYF
TGTGCCTGGAGCCGAAGCACCTACGAGCAGTACTTC
>-|TRBV5-1|TRBJ2-3|-
CASSEQTSTDTQYF
TGCGCCAGCAGCGAGCAAACTAGCACAGATACGCAGTATTTT
>TRBD2|TRBV7-6|TRBJ2-3|once
CASGLAGVRADTQYF
TGTGCCAGCGGACTAGCGGGAGTGAGAGCAGATACGCAGTATTTT
>TRBD1|TRBV7-2|TRBJ1-2|-
CASSSLQGANHGYTF
TGTGCCAGCAGCTCTTTACAGGGGGCAAATCACGGCTACACCTTC
>-|TRBV4-1|TRBJ2-5|-
CASSQANWGDEETQYF
TGCGCCAGCAGCCAAGCTAACTGGGGAGATGAGGAGACCCAGTACTTC
>-|TRBV5-1|TRBJ2-5|-
CASSRLGRGAQETQYF
TGCGCCAGCAGTCGCCTGGGCAGGGGGGCCCAAGAGACCCAGTACTTC
>-|TRBV25-1|TRBJ1-6|-
CASSERDYNSPLHF
TGTGCCAGCAGTGAGCGGGACTATAATTCACCCCTCCACTTT
>-|TRBV19|TRBJ2-6|-
CASTLGQAGANVLTF
TGTGCCAGTACCCTGGGACAAGCTGGGGCCAACGTCCTGACTTTC